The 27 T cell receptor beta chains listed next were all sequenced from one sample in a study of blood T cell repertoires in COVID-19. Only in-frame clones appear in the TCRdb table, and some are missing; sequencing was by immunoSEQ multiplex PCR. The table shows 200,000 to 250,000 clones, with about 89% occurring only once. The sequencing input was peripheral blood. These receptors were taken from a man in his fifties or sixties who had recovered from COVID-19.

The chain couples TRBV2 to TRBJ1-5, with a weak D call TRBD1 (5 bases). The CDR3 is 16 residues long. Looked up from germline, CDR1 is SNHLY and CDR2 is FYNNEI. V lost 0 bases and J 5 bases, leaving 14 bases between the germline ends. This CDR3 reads CASSEAFRGGDQPQHF. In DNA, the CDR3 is TGTGCCAGCAGTGAAGCTTTCCGGGGGGGAGATCAGCCCCAGCATTTT. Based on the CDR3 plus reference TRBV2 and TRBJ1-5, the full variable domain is EPEVTQTPSHQVTQMGQEVILRCVPISNHLYFYWYRQILGQKVEFLVSFYNNEISEKSEIFDDQFSVERPDGSNFTLKIRSTKLEDSAMYFCASSEAFRGGDQPQHFGDGTRLSIL.

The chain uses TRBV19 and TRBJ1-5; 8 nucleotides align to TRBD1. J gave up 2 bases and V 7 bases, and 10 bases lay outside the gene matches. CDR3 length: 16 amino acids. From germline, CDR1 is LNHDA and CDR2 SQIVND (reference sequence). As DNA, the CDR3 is TGTGCCAGTACCTCGGACAGGGCGGTAGGCAATCAGCCCCAGCATTTT. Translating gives CASTSDRAVGNQPQHF.

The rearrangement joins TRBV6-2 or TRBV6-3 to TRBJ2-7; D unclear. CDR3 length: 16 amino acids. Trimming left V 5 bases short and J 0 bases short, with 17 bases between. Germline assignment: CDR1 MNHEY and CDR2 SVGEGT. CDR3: CASSPETSFSSYEQYF. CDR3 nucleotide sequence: TGTGCCAGCAGTCCAGAGACTTCCTTCAGCTCCTACGAGCAGTACTTC.

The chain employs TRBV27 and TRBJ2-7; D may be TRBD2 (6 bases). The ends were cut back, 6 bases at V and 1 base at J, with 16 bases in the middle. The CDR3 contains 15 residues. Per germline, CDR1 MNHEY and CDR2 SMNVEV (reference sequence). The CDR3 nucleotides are TGTGCCAGCAGCTTCGCCTCGGGAGCGTCCTACGAGCAGTACTTC. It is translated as CASSFASGASYEQYF.

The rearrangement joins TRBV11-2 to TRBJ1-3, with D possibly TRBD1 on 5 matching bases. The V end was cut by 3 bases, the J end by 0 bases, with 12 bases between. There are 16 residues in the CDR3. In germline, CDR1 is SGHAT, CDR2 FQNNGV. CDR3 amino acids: CASSFAGLRSGNTIYF. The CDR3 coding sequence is TGTGCCAGCAGCTTTGCGGGACTCCGCTCTGGAAACACCATATATTTT.

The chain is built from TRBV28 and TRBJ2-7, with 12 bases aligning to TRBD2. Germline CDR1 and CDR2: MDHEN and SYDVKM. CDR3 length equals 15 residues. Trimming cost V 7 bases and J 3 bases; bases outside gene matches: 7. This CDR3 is CASKHASGRVYEQYF. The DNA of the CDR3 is TGTGCCAGCAAGCATGCTAGCGGGAGGGTCTACGAGCAGTACTTC.

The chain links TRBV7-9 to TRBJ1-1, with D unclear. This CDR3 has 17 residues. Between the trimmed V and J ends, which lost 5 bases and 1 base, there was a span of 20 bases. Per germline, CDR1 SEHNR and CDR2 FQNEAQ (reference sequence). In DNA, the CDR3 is TGTGCCAGCAGCCAAAAGCCTGGGCAGGCCGAGAACACTGAAGCTTTCTTT. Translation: CASSQKPGQAENTEAFF.

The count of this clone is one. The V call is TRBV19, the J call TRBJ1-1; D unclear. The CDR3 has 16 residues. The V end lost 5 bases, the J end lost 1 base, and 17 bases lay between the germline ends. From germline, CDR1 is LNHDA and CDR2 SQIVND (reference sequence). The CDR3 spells CASSATAARGNTEAFF. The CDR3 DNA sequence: TGTGCCAGTAGTGCGACGGCAGCGCGGGGGAACACTGAAGCTTTCTTT.

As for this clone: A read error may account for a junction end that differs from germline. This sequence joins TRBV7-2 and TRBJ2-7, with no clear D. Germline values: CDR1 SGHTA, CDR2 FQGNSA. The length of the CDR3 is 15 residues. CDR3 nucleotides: TGTGCCAGCAGATTAGGGTCCCTTAATACCGGTGAGCAGTACTTC. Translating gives CASRLGSLNTGEQYF.

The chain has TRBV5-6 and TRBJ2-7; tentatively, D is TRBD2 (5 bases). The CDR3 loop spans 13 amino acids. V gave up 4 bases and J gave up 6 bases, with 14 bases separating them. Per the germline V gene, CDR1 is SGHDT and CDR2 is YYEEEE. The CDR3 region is CASSLPSMGEQYF. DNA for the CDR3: TGTGCCAGCAGCCTCCCTAGCATGGGCGAGCAGTACTTC.

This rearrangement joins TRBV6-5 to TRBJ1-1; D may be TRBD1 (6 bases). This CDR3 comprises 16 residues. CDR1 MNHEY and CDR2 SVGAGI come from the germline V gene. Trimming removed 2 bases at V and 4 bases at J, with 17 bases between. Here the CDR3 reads CASSYGSGARVTEAFF. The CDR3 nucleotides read TGTGCCAGCAGTTACGGTTCAGGGGCGCGTGTCACTGAAGCTTTCTTT.

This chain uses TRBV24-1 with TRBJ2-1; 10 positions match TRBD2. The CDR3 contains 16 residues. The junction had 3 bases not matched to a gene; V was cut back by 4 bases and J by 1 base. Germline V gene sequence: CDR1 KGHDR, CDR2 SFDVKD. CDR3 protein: CATSEASGSSYNEQFF. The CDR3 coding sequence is TGTGCCACCAGTGAGGCTAGCGGGAGTTCCTACAATGAGCAGTTCTTC.

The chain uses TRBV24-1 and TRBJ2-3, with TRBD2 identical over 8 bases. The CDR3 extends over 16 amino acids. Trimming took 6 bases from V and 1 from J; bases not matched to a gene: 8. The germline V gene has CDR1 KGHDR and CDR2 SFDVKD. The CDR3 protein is CATSLSTSGGTDTQYF. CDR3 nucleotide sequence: TGTGCCACCAGTCTAAGTACTAGCGGAGGCACAGATACGCAGTATTTT.

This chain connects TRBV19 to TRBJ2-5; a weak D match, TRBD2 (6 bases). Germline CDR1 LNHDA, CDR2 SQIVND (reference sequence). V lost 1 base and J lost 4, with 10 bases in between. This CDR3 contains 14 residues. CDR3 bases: TGTGCCAGTAGTATAGGGGGGGTCGGAGAGACCCAGTACTTC. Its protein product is CASSIGGVGETQYF.

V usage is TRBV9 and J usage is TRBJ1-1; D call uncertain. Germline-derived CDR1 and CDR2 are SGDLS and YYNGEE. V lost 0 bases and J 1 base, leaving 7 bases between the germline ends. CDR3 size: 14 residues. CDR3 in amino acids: CASSVGTANTEAFF. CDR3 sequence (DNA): TGTGCCAGCAGCGTAGGAACAGCGAACACTGAAGCTTTCTTT. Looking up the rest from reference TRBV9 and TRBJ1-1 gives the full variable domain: DSGVTQTPKHLITATGQRVTLRCSPRSGDLSVYWYQQSLDQGLQFLIQYYNGEERAKGNILERFSAQQFPDLHSELNLSSLELGDSALYFCASSVGTANTEAFFGQGTRLTVV.

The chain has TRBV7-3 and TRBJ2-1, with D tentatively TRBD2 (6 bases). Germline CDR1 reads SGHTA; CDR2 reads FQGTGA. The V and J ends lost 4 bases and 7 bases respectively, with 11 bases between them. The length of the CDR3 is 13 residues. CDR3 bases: TGTGCCAGCAGCTGGGGACTCTCGAATGAGCAGTTCTTC. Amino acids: CASSWGLSNEQFF.

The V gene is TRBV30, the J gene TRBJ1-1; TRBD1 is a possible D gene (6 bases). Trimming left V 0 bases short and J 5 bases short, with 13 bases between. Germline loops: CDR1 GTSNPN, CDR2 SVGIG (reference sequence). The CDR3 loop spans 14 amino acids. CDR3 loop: CAWSVRGRDTEAFF. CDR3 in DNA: TGTGCCTGGAGTGTAAGGGGGAGGGATACTGAAGCTTTCTTT. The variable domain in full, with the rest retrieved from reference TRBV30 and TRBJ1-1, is SQTIHQWPATLVQPVGSPLSLECTVEGTSNPNLYWYRQAAGRGLQLLFYSVGIGQISSEVPQNLSASRPQDRQFILSSKKLLLSDSGFYLCAWSVRGRDTEAFFGQGTRLTVV.

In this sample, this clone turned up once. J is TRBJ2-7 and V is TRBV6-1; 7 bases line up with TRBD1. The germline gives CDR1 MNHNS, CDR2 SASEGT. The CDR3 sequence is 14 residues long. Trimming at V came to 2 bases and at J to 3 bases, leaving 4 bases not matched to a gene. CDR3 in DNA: TGTGCCAGCAGTGAACTGCCAGGGGGCTACGAGCAGTACTTC. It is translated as CASSELPGGYEQYF.

This CDR3 reads CASFFGGGDNQPQHF. The CDR3 nucleotides are TGTGCCAGCTTCTTCGGAGGGGGCGACAATCAGCCCCAGCATTTT. The chain uses TRBV6-5 and TRBJ1-5, with 7 nucleotides matching TRBD1. The CDR3 is made up of 15 amino acids. Germline CDR1 MNHEY, CDR2 SVGAGI. V gave up 8 bases and J gave up 3 bases; unmatched junction bases: 10.

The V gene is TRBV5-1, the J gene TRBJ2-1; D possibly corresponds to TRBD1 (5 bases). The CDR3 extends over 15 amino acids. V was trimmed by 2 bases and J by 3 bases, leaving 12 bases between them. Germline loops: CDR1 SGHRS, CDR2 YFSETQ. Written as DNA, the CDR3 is TGCGCCAGCAGCTTCGGACACTTCTACTACAATGAGCAGTTCTTC. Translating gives CASSFGHFYYNEQFF. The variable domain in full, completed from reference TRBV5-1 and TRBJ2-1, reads KAGVTQTPRYLIKTRGQQVTLSCSPISGHRSVSWYQQTPGQGLQFLFEYFSETQRNKGNFPGRFSGRQFSNSRSEMNVSTLELGDSALYLCASSFGHFYYNEQFFGPGTRLTVL.

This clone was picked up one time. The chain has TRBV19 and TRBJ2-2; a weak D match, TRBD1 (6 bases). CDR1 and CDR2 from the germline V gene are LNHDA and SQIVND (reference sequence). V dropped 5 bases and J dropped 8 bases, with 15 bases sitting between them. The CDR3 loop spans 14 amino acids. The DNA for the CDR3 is TGTGCCAGTAGTCCCCTCCTAGGGGGTGGGGAGCTGTTTTTT. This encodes CASSPLLGGGELFF.

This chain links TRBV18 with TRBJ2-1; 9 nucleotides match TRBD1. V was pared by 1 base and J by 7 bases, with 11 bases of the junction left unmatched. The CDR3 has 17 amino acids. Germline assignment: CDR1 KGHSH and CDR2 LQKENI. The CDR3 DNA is TGTGCCAGCTCACCACGAATGGGGGACAGGGAAAGGAATGAGCAGTTCTTC. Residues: CASSPRMGDRERNEQFF.

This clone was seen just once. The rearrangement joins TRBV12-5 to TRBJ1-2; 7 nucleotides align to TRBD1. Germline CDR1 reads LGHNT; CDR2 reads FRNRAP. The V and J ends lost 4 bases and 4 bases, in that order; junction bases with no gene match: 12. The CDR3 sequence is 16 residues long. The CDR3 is CASGSLGGTNIYGYTF. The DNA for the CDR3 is TGTGCTAGTGGTTCCCTAGGGGGCACTAACATCTATGGCTACACCTTC.

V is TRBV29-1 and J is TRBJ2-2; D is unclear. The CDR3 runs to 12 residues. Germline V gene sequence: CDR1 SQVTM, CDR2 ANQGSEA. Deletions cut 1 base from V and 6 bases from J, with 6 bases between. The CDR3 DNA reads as TGCAGCGTTGAAGGAGAGGCCGGGGAGCTGTTTTTT. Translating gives CSVEGEAGELFF.

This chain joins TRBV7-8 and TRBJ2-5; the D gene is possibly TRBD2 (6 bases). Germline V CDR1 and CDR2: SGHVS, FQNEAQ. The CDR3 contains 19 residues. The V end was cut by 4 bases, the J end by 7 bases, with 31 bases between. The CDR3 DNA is TGTGCCAGCAGCTCCCCGGAGCCCACGGGACTCGCGAATACTGGGACCCAGTACTTC. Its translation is CASSSPEPTGLANTGTQYF.

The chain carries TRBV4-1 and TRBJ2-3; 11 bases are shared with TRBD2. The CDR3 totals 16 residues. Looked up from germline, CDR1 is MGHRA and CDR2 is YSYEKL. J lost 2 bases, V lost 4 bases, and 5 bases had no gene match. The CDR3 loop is CASSLTSGGTTDTQYF. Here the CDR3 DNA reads TGCGCCAGCAGCCTAACTAGCGGGGGCACCACAGATACGCAGTATTTT.

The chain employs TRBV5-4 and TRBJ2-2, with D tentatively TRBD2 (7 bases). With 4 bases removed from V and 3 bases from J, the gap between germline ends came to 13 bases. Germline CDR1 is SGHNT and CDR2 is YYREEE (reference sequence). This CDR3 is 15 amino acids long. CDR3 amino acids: CASSLGGADTGELFF. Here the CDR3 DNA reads TGTGCCAGCAGCCTTGGGGGGGCCGACACCGGGGAGCTGTTTTTT.